The clone carrying this TCR beta chain was observed many times. Its matching antigen is unknown. TCRdb used MiXCR to reprocess the reads, holding one entry per CDR3 protein. There are about 310,000 distinct CDR3 sequences in the sample; around 9.6% occur only once, and over 2.5% lies in the top ten. The sample is drawn from a study of T cell repertoires in cytomegalovirus infection. Turning to the study itself: Public TCR beta signatures marked donors with CMV infection and the matching HLA. Study results and caveats: Dominating the ex vivo response were TCR beta clonotypes that were CMV-specific and HLA-C-restricted.

Trimming removed 8 bases from V and 4 bases from J, with 14 bases in between. The germline gives CDR1 MDHEN, CDR2 SYDVKM. The CDR3 has 13 amino acids. This sequence joins TRBV28 and TRBJ1-2; maybe TRBD1 (5 bases). Material: PBMCs. This receptor was obtained from a human donor in good health (CMV status not recorded). Some clones in this sample may be carry-over from other donors' samples. CDR3 DNA: TGTGCCAGCGGGGCAGGGTATACCTATGGCTACACCTTC. Its translation is CASGAGYTYGYTF.